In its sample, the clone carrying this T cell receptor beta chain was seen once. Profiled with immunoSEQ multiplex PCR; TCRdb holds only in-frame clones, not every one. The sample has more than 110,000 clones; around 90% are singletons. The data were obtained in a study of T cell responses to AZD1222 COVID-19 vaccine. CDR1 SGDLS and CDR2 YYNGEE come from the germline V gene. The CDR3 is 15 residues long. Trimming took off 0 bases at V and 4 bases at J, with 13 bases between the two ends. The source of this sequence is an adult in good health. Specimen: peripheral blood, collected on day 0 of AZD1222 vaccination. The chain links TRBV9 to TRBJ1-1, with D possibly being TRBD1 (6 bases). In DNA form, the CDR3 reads TGTGCCAGCAGCGTAGTGCGGGGGGCGTTCACTGAAGCTTTCTTT. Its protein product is CASSVVRGAFTEAFF.